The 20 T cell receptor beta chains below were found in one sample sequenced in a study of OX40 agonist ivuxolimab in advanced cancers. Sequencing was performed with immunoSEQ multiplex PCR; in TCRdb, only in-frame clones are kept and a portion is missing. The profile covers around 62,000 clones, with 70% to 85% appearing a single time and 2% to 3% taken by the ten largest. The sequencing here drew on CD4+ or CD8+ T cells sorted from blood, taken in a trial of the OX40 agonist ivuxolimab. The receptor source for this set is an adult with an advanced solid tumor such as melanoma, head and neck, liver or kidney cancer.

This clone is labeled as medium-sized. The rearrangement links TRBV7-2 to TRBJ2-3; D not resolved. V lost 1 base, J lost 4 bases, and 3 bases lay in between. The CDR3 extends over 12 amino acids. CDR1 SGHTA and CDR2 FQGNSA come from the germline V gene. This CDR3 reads CASSLVADTQYF. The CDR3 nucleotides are TGTGCCAGCAGCTTAGTGGCAGATACGCAGTATTTT.

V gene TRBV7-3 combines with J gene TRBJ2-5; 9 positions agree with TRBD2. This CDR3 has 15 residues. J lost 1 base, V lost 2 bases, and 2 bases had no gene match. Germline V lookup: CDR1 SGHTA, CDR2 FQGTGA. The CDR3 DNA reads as TGTGCCAGCAGCTTAGGAGCGGGGGGCCAAGAGACCCAGTACTTC. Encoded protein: CASSLGAGGQETQYF.

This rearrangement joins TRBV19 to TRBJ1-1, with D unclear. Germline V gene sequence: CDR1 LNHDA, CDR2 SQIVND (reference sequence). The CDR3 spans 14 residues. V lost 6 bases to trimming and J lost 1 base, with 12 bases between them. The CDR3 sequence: CASRVLRRNTEAFF. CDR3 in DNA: TGTGCCAGTAGAGTACTTCGGAGGAACACTGAAGCTTTCTTT. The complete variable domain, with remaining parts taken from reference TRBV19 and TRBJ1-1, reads DGGITQSPKYLFRKEGQNVTLSCEQNLNHDAMYWYRQDPGQGLRLIYYSQIVNDFQKGDIAEGYSVSREKKESFPLTVTSAQKNPTAFYLCASRVLRRNTEAFFGQGTRLTVV.

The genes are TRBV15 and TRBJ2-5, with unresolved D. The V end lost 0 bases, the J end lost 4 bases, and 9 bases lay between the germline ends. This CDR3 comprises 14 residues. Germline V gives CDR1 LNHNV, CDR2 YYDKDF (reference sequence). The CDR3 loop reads CATSRDASGETQYF. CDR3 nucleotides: TGTGCCACCAGCAGAGATGCGTCAGGAGAGACCCAGTACTTC.

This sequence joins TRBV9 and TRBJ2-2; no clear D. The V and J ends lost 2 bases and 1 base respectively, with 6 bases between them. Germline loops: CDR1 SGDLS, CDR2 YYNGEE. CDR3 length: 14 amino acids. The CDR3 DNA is TGTGCCAGCAGCGTTGGGGAGAACACCGGGGAGCTGTTTTTT. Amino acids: CASSVGENTGELFF.

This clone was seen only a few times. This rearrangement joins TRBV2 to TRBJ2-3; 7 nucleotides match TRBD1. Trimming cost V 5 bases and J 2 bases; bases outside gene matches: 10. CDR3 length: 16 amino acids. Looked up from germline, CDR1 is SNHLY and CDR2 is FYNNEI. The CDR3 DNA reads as TGTGCCAGCAGTATAGGATCCGGGACAGCCACAGATACGCAGTATTTT. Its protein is CASSIGSGTATDTQYF.

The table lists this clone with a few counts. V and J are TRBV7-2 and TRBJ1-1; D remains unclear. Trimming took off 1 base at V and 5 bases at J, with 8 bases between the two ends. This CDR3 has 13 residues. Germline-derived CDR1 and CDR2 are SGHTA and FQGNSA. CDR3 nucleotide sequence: TGTGCCAGCAGCTTAGAGGGAAGAACTGAAGCTTTCTTT. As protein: CASSLEGRTEAFF.

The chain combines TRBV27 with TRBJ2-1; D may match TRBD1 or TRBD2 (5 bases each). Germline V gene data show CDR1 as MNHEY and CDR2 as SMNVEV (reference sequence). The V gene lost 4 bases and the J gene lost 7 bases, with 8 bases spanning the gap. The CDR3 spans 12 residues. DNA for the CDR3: TGTGCCAGCAGTTCCTGGGGGAATGAGCAGTTCTTC. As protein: CASSSWGNEQFF.

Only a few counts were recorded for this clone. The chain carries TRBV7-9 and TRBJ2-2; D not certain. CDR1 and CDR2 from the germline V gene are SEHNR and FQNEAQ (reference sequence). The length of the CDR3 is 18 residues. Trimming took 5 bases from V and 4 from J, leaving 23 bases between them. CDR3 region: CASSRNPPGGIGTGELFF. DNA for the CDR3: TGTGCCAGCAGCAGAAACCCGCCGGGCGGAATTGGCACCGGGGAGCTGTTTTTT.

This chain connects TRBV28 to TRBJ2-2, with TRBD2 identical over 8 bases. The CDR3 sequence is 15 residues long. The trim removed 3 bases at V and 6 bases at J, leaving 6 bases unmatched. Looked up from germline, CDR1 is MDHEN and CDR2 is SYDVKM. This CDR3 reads CASSFTGGSAGELFF. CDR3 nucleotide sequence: TGTGCCAGCAGTTTTACGGGGGGGTCGGCCGGGGAGCTGTTTTTT.

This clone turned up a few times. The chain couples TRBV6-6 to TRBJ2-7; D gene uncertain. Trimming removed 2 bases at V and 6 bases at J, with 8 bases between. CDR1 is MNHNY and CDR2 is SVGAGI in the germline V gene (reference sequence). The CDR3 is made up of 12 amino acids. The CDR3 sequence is CASSYPTPEQYF. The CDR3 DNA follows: TGTGCCAGCAGTTACCCCACGCCCGAGCAGTACTTC.

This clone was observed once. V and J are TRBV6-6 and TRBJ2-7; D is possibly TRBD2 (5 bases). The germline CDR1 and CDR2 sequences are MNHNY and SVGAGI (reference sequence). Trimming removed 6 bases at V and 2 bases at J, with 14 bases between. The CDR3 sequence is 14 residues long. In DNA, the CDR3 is TGTGCCAGCAGCAAGCGGACCGGAACCTACGAGCAGTACTTC. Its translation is CASSKRTGTYEQYF.

The CDR3 nucleotides are TGTGCCAGCAGTACGGGCGGGACAACCTCCTACGAGCAGTACTTC. It is translated as CASSTGGTTSYEQYF. This rearrangement joins TRBV6-6 to TRBJ2-7; D is tentatively TRBD1 or TRBD2 (6 bases each). V dropped 5 bases and J dropped 0 bases, with 14 bases sitting between them. The V gene's germline CDR1 is MNHNY and CDR2 SVGAGI (reference sequence). The CDR3 runs 15 residues.

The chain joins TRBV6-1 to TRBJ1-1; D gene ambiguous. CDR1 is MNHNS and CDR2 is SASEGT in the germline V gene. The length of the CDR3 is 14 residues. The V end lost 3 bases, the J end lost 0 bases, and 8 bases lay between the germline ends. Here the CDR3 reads CASSESGMNTEAFF. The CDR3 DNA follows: TGTGCCAGCAGTGAGAGCGGGATGAACACTGAAGCTTTCTTT.

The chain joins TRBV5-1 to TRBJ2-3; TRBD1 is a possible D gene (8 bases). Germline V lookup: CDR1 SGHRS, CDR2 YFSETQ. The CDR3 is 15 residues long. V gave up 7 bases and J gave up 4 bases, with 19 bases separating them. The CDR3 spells CASGPGTGLADTQYF. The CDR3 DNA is TGCGCCAGCGGTCCGGGGACAGGACTAGCAGATACGCAGTATTTT.

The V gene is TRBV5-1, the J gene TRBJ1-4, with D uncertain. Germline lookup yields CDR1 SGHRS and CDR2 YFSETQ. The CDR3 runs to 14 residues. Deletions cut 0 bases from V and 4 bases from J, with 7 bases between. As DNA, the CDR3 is TGCGCCAGCAGCTTGGACCGCCATAATGAAAAACTGTTTTTT. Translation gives CASSLDRHNEKLFF.

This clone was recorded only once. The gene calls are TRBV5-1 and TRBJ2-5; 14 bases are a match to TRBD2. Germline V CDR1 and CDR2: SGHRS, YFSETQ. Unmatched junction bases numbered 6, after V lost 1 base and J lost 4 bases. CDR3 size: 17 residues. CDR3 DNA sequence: TGCGCCAGCAGCTTGATGCCAGGGACTAGCGGGGGAGAGACCCAGTACTTC. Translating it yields CASSLMPGTSGGETQYF.

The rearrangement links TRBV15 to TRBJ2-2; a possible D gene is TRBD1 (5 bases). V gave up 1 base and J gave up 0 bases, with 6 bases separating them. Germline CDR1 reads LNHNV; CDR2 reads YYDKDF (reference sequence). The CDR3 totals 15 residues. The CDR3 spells CATSRGGSNTGELFF. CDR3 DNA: TGTGCCACCAGCAGAGGGGGCTCGAACACCGGGGAGCTGTTTTTT. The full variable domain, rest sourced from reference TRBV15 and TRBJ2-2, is DAMVIQNPRYQVTQFGKPVTLSCSQTLNHNVMYWYQQKSSQAPKLLFHYYDKDFNNEADTPDNFQSRRPNTSFCFLDIRSPGLGDTAMYLCATSRGGSNTGELFFGEGSRLTVL.

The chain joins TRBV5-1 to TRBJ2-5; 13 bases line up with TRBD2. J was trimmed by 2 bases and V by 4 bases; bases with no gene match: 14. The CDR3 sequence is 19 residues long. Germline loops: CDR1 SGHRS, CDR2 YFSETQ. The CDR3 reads CASSLGLAGAPHRQETQYF. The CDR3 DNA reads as TGCGCCAGCAGCCTTGGACTAGCGGGGGCACCCCACCGGCAAGAGACCCAGTACTTC.

CDR3 amino acids: CASEQGAGNSPLHF. CDR3 nucleotide sequence: TGTGCCAGCGAACAGGGGGCGGGTAATTCACCCCTCCACTTT. The gene calls are TRBV6-5 and TRBJ1-6; TRBD1 matches at 9 bases. This CDR3 has 14 amino acids. CDR1 and CDR2 from the germline V gene are MNHEY and SVGAGI. The V segment lost 8 bases and the J segment 6 bases; nucleotides outside the gene matches: 5.